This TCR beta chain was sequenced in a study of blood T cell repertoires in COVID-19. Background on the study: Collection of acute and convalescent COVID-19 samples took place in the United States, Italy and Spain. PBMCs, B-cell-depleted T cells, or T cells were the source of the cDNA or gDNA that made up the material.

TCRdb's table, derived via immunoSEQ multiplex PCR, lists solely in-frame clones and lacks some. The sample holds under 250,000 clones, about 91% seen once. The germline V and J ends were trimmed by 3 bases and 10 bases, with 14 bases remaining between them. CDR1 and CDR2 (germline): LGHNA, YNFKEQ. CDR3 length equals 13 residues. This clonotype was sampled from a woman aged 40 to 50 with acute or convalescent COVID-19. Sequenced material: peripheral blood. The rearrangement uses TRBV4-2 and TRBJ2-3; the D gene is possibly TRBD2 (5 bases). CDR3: CASSHGDERAQYF. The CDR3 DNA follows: TGTGCCAGCAGCCACGGGGATGAACGGGCGCAGTATTTT.